Listed here is a single TCR beta chain. Its antigen is not identified. Germline V gene data show CDR1 as MGHRA and CDR2 as YSYEKL. Trimming stripped 4 bases from V and 6 bases from J, with 18 bases between. The CDR3 runs to 15 residues. This sample was included in a study of CD4+ T cells in melanoma. Study outcomes and limitations: Neoantigen-specific CD4+ T cells in melanoma reportedly had diverse differentiation states. A reported correlation linked neoantigen-specific CD4+ T cells to CD8+, macrophage and B cell function.

Repertoires were generated with immunoSEQ multiplex PCR, while TCRdb's copy carries only in-frame clones and drops some. The sample lists 13,000 or so clones, around 72% occurring once. The gene calls are TRBV4-1 and TRBJ1-2; TRBD1 might be the D (5 bases). The sample consisted of cells from a culture (not recorded whether cultured in vitro). The receptor comes from a human donor with melanoma. Here the CDR3 reads CASSPPPGARDGYTF. The CDR3 DNA reads as TGCGCCAGCAGCCCCCCTCCCGGGGCGCGGGATGGCTACACCTTC.